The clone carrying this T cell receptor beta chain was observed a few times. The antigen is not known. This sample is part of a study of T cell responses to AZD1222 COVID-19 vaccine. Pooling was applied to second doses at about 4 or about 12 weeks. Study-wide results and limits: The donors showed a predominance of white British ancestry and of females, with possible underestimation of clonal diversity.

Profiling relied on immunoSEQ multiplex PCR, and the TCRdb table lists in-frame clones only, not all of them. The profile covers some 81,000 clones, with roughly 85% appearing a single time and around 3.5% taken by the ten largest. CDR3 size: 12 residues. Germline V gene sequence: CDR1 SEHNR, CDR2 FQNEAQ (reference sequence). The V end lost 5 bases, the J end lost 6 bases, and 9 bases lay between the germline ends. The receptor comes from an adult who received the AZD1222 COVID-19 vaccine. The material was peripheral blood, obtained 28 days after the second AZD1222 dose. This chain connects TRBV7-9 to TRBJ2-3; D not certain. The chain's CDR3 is CASSLGMDTQYF. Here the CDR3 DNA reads TGTGCCAGCAGCCTAGGGATGGATACGCAGTATTTT.